A selection of T cell receptor beta chains follows, all from one sample in a study of T cell changes during pregnancy in multiple sclerosis. The method was immunoSEQ multiplex PCR; TCRdb's version includes in-frame clones alone and lacks a portion of them. Among over 65,000 clones, 90% to 95% were seen once, and the ten largest hold 2.5%. This specimen was peripheral blood, taken in the first trimester of pregnancy. All receptors derive from a female donor with multiple sclerosis, enrolled in a pregnancy study. CDR3s include the opening cysteine and the closing phenylalanine or tryptophan. A D gene is named only where the DNA matches it firmly. Rows give clone size only sometimes, using once, few, many, or a class for an expanded clone.

V,D,J,size,CDR3,DNA
TRBV27,TRBD2,TRBJ2-1,NA,CASSLSGLAGSYNEQFF,TGTGCCAGCAGTTTATCCGGACTAGCGGGGTCCTACAATGAGCAGTTCTTC
TRBV29-1,TRBD1,TRBJ2-7,NA,CSVTGQGAHYEQYF,TGCAGCGTCACCGGACAGGGGGCCCACTACGAGCAGTACTTC
TRBV18,NA,TRBJ2-2,NA,CASSPPPGGTGELFF,TGTGCCAGCTCACCCCCCCCCGGGGGCACCGGGGAGCTGTTTTTT
TRBV10-3,NA,TRBJ1-6,few,CAISESRGNSPLHF,TGTGCCATCAGTGAGTCGAGAGGGAATTCACCCCTCCACTTT
TRBV28,TRBD1,TRBJ1-1,NA,CASGGQMNTEAFF,TGTGCCAGCGGGGGACAGATGAACACTGAAGCTTTCTTT
TRBV4-2,NA,TRBJ2-7,few,CASSQDRGGISYEQYF,TGTGCCAGCAGCCAAGATAGGGGGGGTATATCCTACGAGCAGTACTTC
TRBV6-1,NA,TRBJ1-5,NA,CASSERGGGQPQHF,TGTGCCAGCAGTGAACGGGGGGGAGGGCAGCCCCAGCATTTT
TRBV4-2,TRBD2,TRBJ2-7,NA,CASSQEGLAGGYEQYF,TGTGCCAGCAGCCAGGAAGGACTAGCGGGGGGATACGAGCAGTACTTC
TRBV13,TRBD1,TRBJ1-2,NA,CASSLGFNSGQGSVYTF,TGTGCCAGCAGCTTAGGCTTTAATTCAGGACAGGGCAGCGTCTACACCTTC
TRBV7-9,TRBD1,TRBJ1-6,NA,CASSPLQGESSYNSPLHF,TGTGCCAGCAGCCCCCTACAGGGGGAGAGCTCCTATAATTCACCCCTCCACTTT
TRBV27,NA,TRBJ2-5,few,CASSFAPTGETQYF,TGTGCCAGCAGTTTCGCCCCCACGGGAGAGACCCAGTACTTC
TRBV7-9,TRBD1,TRBJ2-7,few,CASREGTGGSYEQYF,TGTGCCAGCAGAGAAGGGACAGGGGGCTCCTACGAGCAGTACTTC
TRBV6-5,TRBD1,TRBJ1-6,NA,CASSPLDRLNSPLHF,TGTGCCAGCAGCCCCCTGGACAGGCTTAATTCACCCCTCCACTTT
TRBV27,NA,TRBJ2-1,NA,CASSLSLVAGEQFF,TGTGCCAGCAGTTTATCCCTCGTAGCCGGTGAGCAGTTCTTC
TRBV27,NA,TRBJ2-2,once,CASSRPASANTGELFF,TGTGCCAGCAGTCGACCGGCTAGCGCAAACACCGGGGAGCTGTTTTTT
TRBV7-9,NA,TRBJ1-2,NA,CASSSALTPTAGYGYTF,TGTGCCAGCAGCTCCGCACTAACACCGACGGCTGGCTATGGCTACACCTTC
TRBV30,NA,TRBJ2-5,NA,CAWSWYTQETQYF,TGTGCCTGGAGTTGGTACACCCAAGAGACCCAGTACTTC
TRBV28,TRBD1,TRBJ1-2,NA,CASSPWTGSQYGYTF,TGTGCCAGCAGTCCTTGGACAGGGAGCCAATATGGCTACACCTTC
TRBV7-2,NA,TRBJ2-7,once,CASSPGVGSPYEQYF,TGTGCCAGCAGCCCGGGGGTGGGCAGCCCCTACGAGCAGTACTTC
TRBV30,TRBD2,TRBJ2-1,NA,CAWSPIAGNEQFF,TGTGCCTGGAGTCCCATAGCGGGCAATGAGCAGTTCTTC
TRBV5-1,NA,TRBJ2-3,NA,CASKQGADTQYF,TGCGCCAGCAAGCAGGGCGCAGATACGCAGTATTTT
TRBV5-1,NA,TRBJ2-1,NA,CASSLESPGYNEQFF,TGCGCCAGCAGCTTGGAATCCCCAGGCTACAATGAGCAGTTCTTC
TRBV25-1,TRBD1,TRBJ1-2,NA,CASSESGTAYGYTF,TGTGCCAGCAGTGAATCTGGGACAGCGTATGGCTACACCTTC
TRBV11-2,TRBD1,TRBJ2-7,NA,CASSSRPGQGVNEQYF,TGTGCCAGCAGCTCACGACCGGGACAGGGGGTCAACGAGCAGTACTTC
TRBV6-1,TRBD1,TRBJ2-7,NA,CASNRDRGPYEQYF,TGTGCCAGCAACCGGGACAGGGGGCCCTACGAGCAGTACTTC
TRBV7-2,TRBD2,TRBJ2-1,NA,CASSLGRSASGDNEQFF,TGTGCCAGCAGCTTAGGTCGGTCGGCTAGCGGAGACAATGAGCAGTTCTTC
TRBV27,TRBD1,TRBJ1-1,NA,CASSDPTGRPNTEAFF,TGTGCCAGCAGCGATCCGACAGGGCGTCCGAACACTGAAGCTTTCTTT
TRBV9,TRBD1,TRBJ1-2,NA,CASSPLLDRDDGYTF,TGTGCCAGCAGCCCTCTCCTGGACAGGGACGATGGCTACACCTTC
TRBV19,TRBD1,TRBJ1-2,NA,CASSPGGSDGYTF,TGTGCCAGTAGCCCAGGGGGCTCTGATGGCTACACCTTC
TRBV28,NA,TRBJ2-2,once,CASKLFGAGANTGELFF,TGTGCCAGCAAACTTTTTGGGGCAGGGGCGAACACCGGGGAGCTGTTTTTT
TRBV19,TRBD2,TRBJ2-2,few,CASSVAGDTGELFF,TGTGCCAGTTCCGTAGCGGGAGACACCGGGGAGCTGTTTTTT
TRBV7-9,TRBD1,TRBJ1-2,NA,CASSSDRRPYYGYTF,TGTGCCAGCAGCTCGGACAGGCGCCCCTACTATGGCTACACCTTC
TRBV11-3,TRBD1,TRBJ2-6,NA,CASSPGQGVTGANVLTF,TGTGCCAGCAGCCCCGGACAGGGTGTCACTGGGGCCAACGTCCTGACTTTC
TRBV11-2,TRBD2,TRBJ2-1,NA,CASSLEGLAGDNEQFF,TGTGCCAGCAGCTTAGAAGGACTAGCGGGGGACAATGAGCAGTTCTTC
TRBV4-1,TRBD1,TRBJ1-2,once,CASSQEGTGDNYGYTF,TGCGCCAGCAGCCAAGAAGGGACAGGGGATAACTATGGCTACACCTTC
TRBV10-3,NA,TRBJ2-7,NA,CAISDRSGASSYEQYF,TGTGCCATCAGTGATAGGTCAGGGGCTAGCTCCTACGAGCAGTACTTC
TRBV27,NA,TRBJ1-1,NA,CASSFLGAEAFF,TGTGCCAGCAGTTTTTTAGGGGCTGAAGCTTTCTTT
TRBV19,TRBD1,TRBJ1-5,few,CASRRDRGPDQPQHF,TGTGCCAGTAGGAGGGACAGGGGACCCGATCAGCCCCAGCATTTT
TRBV2,NA,TRBJ1-6,NA,CASRRGENNSPLHF,TGTGCCAGCAGGCGGGGGGAAAATAATTCACCCCTCCACTTT
TRBV15,NA,TRBJ2-3,NA,CATSEPRQGTDTQYF,TGTGCCACCAGCGAGCCTCGCCAGGGCACAGATACGCAGTATTTT
TRBV7-7,TRBD2,TRBJ2-2,NA,CASSLGLGAAGELFF,TGTGCCAGCAGCCTGGGACTAGGGGCGGCCGGGGAGCTGTTTTTT
TRBV18,TRBD1,TRBJ2-7,NA,CASSPVGQGNNEQYF,TGTGCCAGCTCACCAGTCGGACAGGGGAATAACGAGCAGTACTTC
TRBV9,TRBD1,TRBJ1-4,NA,CASSPILRGRSAYEKLFF,TGTGCCAGCAGCCCAATCCTCAGGGGGCGGTCGGCTTATGAAAAACTGTTTTTT
TRBV6-6,TRBD1,TRBJ2-7,NA,CASSWGQGGYEQYF,TGTGCCAGCAGTTGGGGACAGGGGGGGTACGAGCAGTACTTC
TRBV7-3,TRBD1,TRBJ1-2,NA,CASSASSGTDGYTF,TGTGCCAGCAGCGCCTCCTCCGGGACAGATGGCTACACCTTC
TRBV7-2,NA,TRBJ2-1,NA,CASSWILGDNEQFF,TGTGCCAGCAGCTGGATACTAGGCGACAATGAGCAGTTCTTC
TRBV27,TRBD2,TRBJ2-1,NA,CASSPLLSGRVHEQFF,TGTGCCAGCAGTCCCCTCCTTAGCGGGAGGGTCCATGAGCAGTTCTTC
TRBV2,TRBD1,TRBJ2-3,NA,CASRATGGSADTQYF,TGTGCCAGCAGGGCTACAGGGGGCAGCGCAGATACGCAGTATTTT
TRBV11-2,NA,TRBJ2-1,NA,CASSGGYRELDNEQFF,TGTGCCAGCAGCGGCGGTTACAGGGAATTAGACAATGAGCAGTTCTTC
TRBV6-1,NA,TRBJ1-3,NA,CASSAGGSGDTIYF,TGTGCCAGCAGTGCGGGGGGCTCCGGTGACACCATATATTTT
TRBV6-4,NA,TRBJ1-5,NA,CASSDDAWWAVGRRPQHF,TGTGCCAGCAGTGACGACGCCTGGTGGGCCGTCGGGAGGAGGCCCCAGCATTTT
TRBV15,NA,TRBJ1-5,NA,CATSRASGSNQPQHF,TGTGCCACCAGCAGAGCTTCGGGTAGCAATCAGCCCCAGCATTTT
TRBV6-4,NA,TRBJ2-7,once,CASSEGPMAAPYEQYF,TGTGCCAGCAGTGAGGGGCCTATGGCGGCTCCCTACGAGCAGTACTTC
TRBV6-6,TRBD2,TRBJ2-5,NA,CASSPRDYKYF,TGTGCCAGCAGTCCCCGGGACTACAAGTACTTC